This T cell receptor beta chain was observed in a study of T cell responses to AZD1222 COVID-19 vaccine (dated by TCRdb to 2020 to 2023). Regarding the research as a whole: A total of under 250 trial participants underwent TCR sequencing, of whom around 210 had received two doses of AZD1222 and around 26 had received two doses of the MenACWY control vaccine. Trial participants were enrolled by age into subgroups of 18-55, 56-69 and 70-plus years, and approximately 150, 30 and 60 TCR-sequenced participants, respectively, were included in these subgroups.

Overall study outcomes, separate from this receptor: The vaccine-associated CD4 TCRs covered the entire spike protein, and the dominant responses fell in regions 160-218 and 743-854. Nearly half of unique spike-specific TCRs reportedly recognized epitopes outside regions mutated in the B.1.351 and B.1.1.7 variants. Spike-specific TCR breadth and depth rose significantly after two AZD1222 doses compared with day 0 and with MenACWY recipients. The 56-69-year group was small, and its depth increase did not reach significance, likely because of low power. Only 5 to 7 AZD1222 recipients were SARS-CoV-2 seropositive at baseline, limiting conclusions about previously exposed vaccinees. No day 14 peak-response samples were available, so repertoires were characterized only after the peak T cell response. Participants were mostly white British, with more females than males. The authors suggested clonal diversity may have been underestimated.

The sample's time point label, in plain terms: baseline before first vaccination. The intended sense of this specimen's treatment or condition label: meningococcal conjugate vaccine given as trial control. Vaccinee samples came from UK trials COV001 and COV002, including a single-blind randomized controlled phase 2/3 trial of AZD1222 (ChAdOx1 nCoV-19) in healthy adults. Trial participant PBMC samples were collected at day 0 and day 28 after the second dose for TCRbeta chain sequencing. A remark on this clone: Its recognized antigen is unknown. Base qualities are not at hand, and no much larger clone is one base apart.

Via the germline V gene, CDR1 is MNHEY and CDR2 SVGEGT. V loses 1 base, J loses 6 bases, and the germline ends lie 7 bases apart. Inclusive of the bounding cysteine and phenylalanine, the CDR3 is 13 residues long. CDR3 DNA is the only sequence kept; it has 39 bases, read in frame from the first base. The CDR3 regions of human TCRbeta chains were analyzed by immunosequencing. Processing in the source paper ran as follows. TCRs in the repertoires were matched against a reference library of SARS-CoV-2-specific TCRs that had been generated with the MIRA antigen-specificity platform. Breadth meant the fraction of unique TCRs that were SARS-CoV-2-associated, whereas depth meant the fraction of total T cells that were SARS-CoV-2-associated. Using the MIRA data, every spike-specific TCR was mapped to the spike region that the TCR reacted to and assigned to either a CD4 or a CD8 class. Log10-transformed breadth and depth values were compared by one-way ANOVA with Sidak's multiple comparisons tests. TCRdb provides this immuneACCESS table in a form limited to in-frame rearrangements. Some clones are lacking; in checked studies, under half of them reflect an unresolved V gene, and why the rest are absent is not known. V and J calls and clone size come straight from that table; D and trimming were deduced from the DNA. The sample has some 95,000 clones on record, approximately 89% of them singletons. The top ten constitute 2.5% to 3% of the sample.

The sequence joins TRBV6-2 or TRBV6-3 to TRBJ1-5; the D segment cannot be called with confidence. Sequencing used peripheral blood, obtained on day 0 of MenACWY control vaccination. This TCR was sampled from an adult in good health. The DNA sequence is given as TGTGCCAGCAGTTACTACCTCAGTCAGCCCCAGCATTTT. The resulting protein is CASSYYLSQPQHF.